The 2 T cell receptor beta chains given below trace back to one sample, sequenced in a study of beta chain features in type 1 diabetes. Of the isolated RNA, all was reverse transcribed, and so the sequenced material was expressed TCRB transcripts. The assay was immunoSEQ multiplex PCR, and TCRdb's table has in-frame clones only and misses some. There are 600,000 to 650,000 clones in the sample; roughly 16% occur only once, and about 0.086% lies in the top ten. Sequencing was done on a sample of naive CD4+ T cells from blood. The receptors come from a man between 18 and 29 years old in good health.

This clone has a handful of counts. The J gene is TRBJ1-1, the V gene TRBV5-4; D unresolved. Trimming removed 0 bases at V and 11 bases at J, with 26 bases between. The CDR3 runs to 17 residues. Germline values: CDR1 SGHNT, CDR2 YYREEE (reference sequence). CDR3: CASSLGGYATDVRDAFF. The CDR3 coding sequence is TGTGCCAGCAGCTTGGGTGGGTATGCGACCGACGTGAGGGATGCTTTCTTT.

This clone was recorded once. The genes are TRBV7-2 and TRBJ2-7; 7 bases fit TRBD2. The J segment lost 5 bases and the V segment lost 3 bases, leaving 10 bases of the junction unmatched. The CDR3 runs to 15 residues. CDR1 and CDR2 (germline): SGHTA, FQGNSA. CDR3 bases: TGTGCCAGCAGCTTTGAGGGGAGGGGTAGGGACGAGCAGTACTTC. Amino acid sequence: CASSFEGRGRDEQYF.